The clone carrying this T cell receptor (beta chain) appeared many times. The CDR3 extends over 14 amino acids. Trimming cost V 7 bases and J 3 bases, with 15 bases left between them. Germline V gene sequence: CDR1 MNHNS, CDR2 SASEGT. This specimen comes from a study of T cells after yellow fever vaccination. Overall study: It was SMART-Seq v4 Ultra Low Input that prepared the fractions with low cell numbers.

TCRdb itself ran the 5' RACE reads through MiXCR, one entry per CDR3 protein. Seen here are about 400,000 distinct CDR3 sequences, approximately 6% observed once, and the top ten hold approximately 16%. This chain links TRBV6-1 with TRBJ1-2; D gene ambiguous. The sample here was PBMCs, taken 5 days after the yellow fever booster vaccination. The sequence was collected from a man under 40 who received the YFV17D yellow fever vaccine. CDR3 sequence (DNA): TGTGCCAGCACTGTCGATCCGATGGACTATGGCTACACCTTC. This codes for CASTVDPMDYGYTF.